Listed below are T cell receptor beta chains from one sample, sequenced in a study of blood T cell repertoires in COVID-19. Profiled with immunoSEQ multiplex PCR; TCRdb holds only in-frame clones, not every one. The sample includes 270,000 or so clones, 84% of them seen just once. The sample consisted of peripheral blood. The source is a human donor in a cohort sampled during active COVID-19. Both conserved end residues are part of each CDR3. Each record gives: D gene, V gene, CDR3 protein. D genes are given only for firm matches.

d_call: TRBD1; v_call: TRBV29-1; cdr3_aa: CSVEGGGRGLSEQYF
d_call: TRBD1; v_call: TRBV11-3; cdr3_aa: CASSLGQGGTQETQYF
d_call: TRBD1; v_call: TRBV6-5; cdr3_aa: CASSHRGRTGELFF
d_call: TRBD1; v_call: TRBV7-9; cdr3_aa: CASSSRQGKGLYNSPLHF
d_call: NA; v_call: TRBV7-9; cdr3_aa: CASSLISLGDTQYF
d_call: TRBD1; v_call: TRBV4-3; cdr3_aa: CASSQETFEGAGDGYTF
d_call: NA; v_call: TRBV7-9; cdr3_aa: CASRGGGPTEAFF
d_call: TRBD1; v_call: TRBV18; cdr3_aa: CASSPVPLTGVNYYGYTF
d_call: TRBD2; v_call: TRBV7-2; cdr3_aa: CASSRRTSGTSTDTQYF
d_call: NA; v_call: TRBV21-1; cdr3_aa: CASSSKGGVWTGELFF
d_call: TRBD2; v_call: TRBV5-6; cdr3_aa: CASSSRLAGGARELFF
d_call: NA; v_call: TRBV28; cdr3_aa: CASSFEGSKTEAFF
d_call: NA; v_call: TRBV6-1; cdr3_aa: CASSEAKQVSNQPQHF
d_call: NA; v_call: TRBV28; cdr3_aa: CASSPSGSYNSPLHF
d_call: TRBD1; v_call: TRBV12-3/TRBV12-4; cdr3_aa: CASSGQGYSPLHF
d_call: NA; v_call: TRBV7-2; cdr3_aa: CASSLRSGGSSHNEQFF
d_call: NA; v_call: TRBV5-4; cdr3_aa: CASSFGGGGRSGANVLTF
d_call: NA; v_call: TRBV18; cdr3_aa: CASSPVGGTNEKLFF
d_call: NA; v_call: TRBV18; cdr3_aa: CASSPGGTDYNEQFF
d_call: NA; v_call: TRBV27; cdr3_aa: CASSWRQGMTQHF